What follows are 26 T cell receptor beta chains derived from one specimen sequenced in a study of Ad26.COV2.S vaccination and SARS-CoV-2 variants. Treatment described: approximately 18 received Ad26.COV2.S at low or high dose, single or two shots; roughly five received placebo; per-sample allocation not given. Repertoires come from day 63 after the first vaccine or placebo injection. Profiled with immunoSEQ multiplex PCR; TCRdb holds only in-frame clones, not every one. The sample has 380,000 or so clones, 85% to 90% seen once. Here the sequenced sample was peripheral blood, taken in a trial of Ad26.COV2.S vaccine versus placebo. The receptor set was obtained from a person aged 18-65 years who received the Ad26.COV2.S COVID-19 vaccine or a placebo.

CDR3 region: CASSLDTSPSTDTQYF. CDR3 nucleotide sequence: TGTGCCAGCAGTTTGGACACTAGCCCTAGCACAGATACGCAGTATTTT. This chain joins TRBV27 and TRBJ2-3; a possible D gene is TRBD2 (6 bases). The CDR3 sequence is 16 residues long. Germline V gene data show CDR1 as MNHEY and CDR2 as SMNVEV (reference sequence). V shed 3 bases and J shed 0 bases, with 13 bases lying between them.

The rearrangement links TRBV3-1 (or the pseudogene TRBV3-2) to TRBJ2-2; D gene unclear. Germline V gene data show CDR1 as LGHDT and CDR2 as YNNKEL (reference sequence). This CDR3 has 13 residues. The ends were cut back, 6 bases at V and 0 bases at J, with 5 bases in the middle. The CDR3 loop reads CASRRANTGELFF. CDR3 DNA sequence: TGTGCCAGCAGAAGGGCGAACACCGGGGAGCTGTTTTTT.

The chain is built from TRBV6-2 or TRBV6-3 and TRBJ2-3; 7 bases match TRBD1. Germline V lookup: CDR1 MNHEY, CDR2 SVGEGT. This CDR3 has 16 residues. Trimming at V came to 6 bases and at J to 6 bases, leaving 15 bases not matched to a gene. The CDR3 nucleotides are TGTGCCAGCAGCCCCTTCGAGGGGGCGAGGTTTGATACGCAGTATTTT. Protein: CASSPFEGARFDTQYF.

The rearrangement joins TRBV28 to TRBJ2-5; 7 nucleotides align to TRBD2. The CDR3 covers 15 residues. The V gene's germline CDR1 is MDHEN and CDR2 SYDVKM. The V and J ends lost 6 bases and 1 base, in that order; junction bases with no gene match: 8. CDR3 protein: CASRPDGEGQETQYF. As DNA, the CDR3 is TGTGCCAGCAGACCCGACGGGGAGGGCCAAGAGACCCAGTACTTC.

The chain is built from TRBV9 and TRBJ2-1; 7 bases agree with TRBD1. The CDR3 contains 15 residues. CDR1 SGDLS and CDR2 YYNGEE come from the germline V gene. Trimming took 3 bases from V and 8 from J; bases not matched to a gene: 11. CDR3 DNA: TGTGCCAGCAGCGGCCGCAGGGGGAAGGGCGATGAGCAGTTCTTC. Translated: CASSGRRGKGDEQFF.

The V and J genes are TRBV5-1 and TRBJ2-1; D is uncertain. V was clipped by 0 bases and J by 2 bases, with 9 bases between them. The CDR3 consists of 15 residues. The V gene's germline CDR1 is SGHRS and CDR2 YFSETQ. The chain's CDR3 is CASSLETRTYNEQFF. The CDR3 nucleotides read TGCGCCAGCAGCTTGGAAACAAGAACCTACAATGAGCAGTTCTTC.

CDR3 amino acids: CASSYSGSTGANVLTF. For the CDR3, the DNA is TGTGCCAGCAGTTACTCCGGTTCGACTGGGGCCAACGTCCTGACTTTC. This chain uses TRBV6-5 with TRBJ2-6; D uncertain. Germline V gene data show CDR1 as MNHEY and CDR2 as SVGAGI. This CDR3 contains 16 residues. The V gene lost 0 bases and the J gene lost 2 bases, with 8 bases spanning the gap.

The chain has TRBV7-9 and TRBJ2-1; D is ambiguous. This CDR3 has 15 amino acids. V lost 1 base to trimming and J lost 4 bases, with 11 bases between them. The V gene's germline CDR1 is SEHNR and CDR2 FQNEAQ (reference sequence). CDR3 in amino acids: CASSLEILDYNEQFF. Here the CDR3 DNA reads TGTGCCAGCAGCTTAGAGATTTTGGATTACAATGAGCAGTTCTTC. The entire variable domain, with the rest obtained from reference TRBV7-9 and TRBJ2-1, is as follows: DTGVSQNPRHKITKRGQNVTFRCDPISEHNRLYWYRQTLGQGPEFLTYFQNEAQLEKSRLLSDRFSAERPKGSFSTLEIQRTEQGDSAMYLCASSLEILDYNEQFFGPGTRLTVL.

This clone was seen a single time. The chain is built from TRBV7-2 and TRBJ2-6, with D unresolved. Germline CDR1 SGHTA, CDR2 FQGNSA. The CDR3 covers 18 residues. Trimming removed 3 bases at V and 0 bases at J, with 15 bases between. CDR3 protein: CASSLSVARFSGANVLTF. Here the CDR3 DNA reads TGTGCCAGCAGCTTGAGTGTTGCACGATTCTCTGGGGCCAACGTCCTGACTTTC.

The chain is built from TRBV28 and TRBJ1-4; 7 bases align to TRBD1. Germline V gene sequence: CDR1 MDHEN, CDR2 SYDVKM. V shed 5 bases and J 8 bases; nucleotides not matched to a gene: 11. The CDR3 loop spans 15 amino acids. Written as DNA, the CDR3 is TGTGCCAGCAGTGCCGATGACAGGGTTGGAGAAAAACTGTTTTTT. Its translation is CASSADDRVGEKLFF.

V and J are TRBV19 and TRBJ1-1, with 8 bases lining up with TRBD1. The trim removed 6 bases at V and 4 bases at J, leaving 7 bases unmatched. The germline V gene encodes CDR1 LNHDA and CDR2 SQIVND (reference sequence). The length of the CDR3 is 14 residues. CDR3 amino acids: CASRMTGETTEAFF. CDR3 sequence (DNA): TGTGCCAGTAGGATGACAGGGGAAACCACTGAAGCTTTCTTT. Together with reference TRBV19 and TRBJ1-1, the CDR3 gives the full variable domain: DGGITQSPKYLFRKEGQNVTLSCEQNLNHDAMYWYRQDPGQGLRLIYYSQIVNDFQKGDIAEGYSVSREKKESFPLTVTSAQKNPTAFYLCASRMTGETTEAFFGQGTRLTVV.

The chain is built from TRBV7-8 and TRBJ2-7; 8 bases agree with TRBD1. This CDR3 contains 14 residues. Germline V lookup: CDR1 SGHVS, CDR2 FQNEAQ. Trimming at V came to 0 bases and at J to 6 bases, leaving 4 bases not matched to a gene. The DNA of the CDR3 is TGTGCCAGCAGCTTAGCCGGACAGGGAACCGAGCAGTACTTC. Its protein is CASSLAGQGTEQYF.

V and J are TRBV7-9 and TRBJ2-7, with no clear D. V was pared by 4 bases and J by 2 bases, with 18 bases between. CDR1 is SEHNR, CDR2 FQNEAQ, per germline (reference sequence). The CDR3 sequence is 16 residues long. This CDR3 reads CASSSSLRTETYEQYF. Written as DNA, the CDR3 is TGTGCCAGCAGCTCTTCCCTGAGGACGGAGACCTACGAGCAGTACTTC. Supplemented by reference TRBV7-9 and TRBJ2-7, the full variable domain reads DTGVSQNPRHKITKRGQNVTFRCDPISEHNRLYWYRQTLGQGPEFLTYFQNEAQLEKSRLLSDRFSAERPKGSFSTLEIQRTEQGDSAMYLCASSSSLRTETYEQYFGPGTRLTVT.

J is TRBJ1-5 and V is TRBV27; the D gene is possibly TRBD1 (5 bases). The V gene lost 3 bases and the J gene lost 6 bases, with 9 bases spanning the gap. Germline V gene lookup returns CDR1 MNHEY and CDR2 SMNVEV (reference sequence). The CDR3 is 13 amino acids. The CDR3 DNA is TGTGCCAGCAGTTTCAGGGTTACTCAGCCCCAGCATTTT. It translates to CASSFRVTQPQHF.

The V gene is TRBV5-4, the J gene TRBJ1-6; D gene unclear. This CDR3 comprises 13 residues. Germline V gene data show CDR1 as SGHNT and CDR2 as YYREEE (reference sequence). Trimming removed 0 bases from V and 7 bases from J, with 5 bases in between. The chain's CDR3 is CASSLDGNSPLHF. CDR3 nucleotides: TGTGCCAGCAGCTTGGACGGGAATTCACCCCTCCACTTT.

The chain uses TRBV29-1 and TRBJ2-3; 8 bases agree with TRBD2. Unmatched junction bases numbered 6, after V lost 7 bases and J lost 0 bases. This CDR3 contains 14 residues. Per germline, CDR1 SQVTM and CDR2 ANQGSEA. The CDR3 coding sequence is TGCAGCGCTACTAGCGGAAGGAGCACAGATACGCAGTATTTT. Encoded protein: CSATSGRSTDTQYF.

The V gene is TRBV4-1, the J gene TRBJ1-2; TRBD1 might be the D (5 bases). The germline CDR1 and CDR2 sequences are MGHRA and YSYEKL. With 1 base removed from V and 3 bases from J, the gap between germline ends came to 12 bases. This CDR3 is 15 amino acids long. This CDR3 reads CASSQVAGADYGYTF. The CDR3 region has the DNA TGCGCCAGCAGCCAAGTAGCTGGGGCGGACTATGGCTACACCTTC.

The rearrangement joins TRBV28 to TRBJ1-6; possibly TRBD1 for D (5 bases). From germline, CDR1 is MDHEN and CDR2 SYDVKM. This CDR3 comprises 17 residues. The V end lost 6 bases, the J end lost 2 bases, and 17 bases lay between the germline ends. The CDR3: CASRSRREFTYNSPLHF. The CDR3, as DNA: TGTGCCAGCAGATCTCGCAGGGAGTTCACCTATAATTCACCCCTCCACTTT.

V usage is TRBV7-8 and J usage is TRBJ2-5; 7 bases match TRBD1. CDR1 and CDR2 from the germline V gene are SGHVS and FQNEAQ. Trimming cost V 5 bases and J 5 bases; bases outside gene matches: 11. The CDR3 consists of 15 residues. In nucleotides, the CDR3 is TGTGCCAGCAGCCCTAGACAGGGTAAAGGGGAGACCCAGTACTTC. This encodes CASSPRQGKGETQYF.

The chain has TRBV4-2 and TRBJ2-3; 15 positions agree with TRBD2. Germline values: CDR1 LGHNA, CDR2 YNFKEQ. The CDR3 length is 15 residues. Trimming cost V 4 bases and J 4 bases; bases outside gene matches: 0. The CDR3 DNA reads TGTGCCAGCAGCCGGACTAGCGGGAGGGCAGATACGCAGTATTTT. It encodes CASSRTSGRADTQYF.

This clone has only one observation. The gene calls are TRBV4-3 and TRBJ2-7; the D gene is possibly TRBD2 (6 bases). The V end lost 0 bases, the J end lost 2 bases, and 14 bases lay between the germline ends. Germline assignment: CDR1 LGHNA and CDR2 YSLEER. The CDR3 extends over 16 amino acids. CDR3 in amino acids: CASSQDSGRPPYEQYF. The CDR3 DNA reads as TGCGCCAGCAGCCAAGATAGCGGCCGACCTCCCTACGAGCAGTACTTC.

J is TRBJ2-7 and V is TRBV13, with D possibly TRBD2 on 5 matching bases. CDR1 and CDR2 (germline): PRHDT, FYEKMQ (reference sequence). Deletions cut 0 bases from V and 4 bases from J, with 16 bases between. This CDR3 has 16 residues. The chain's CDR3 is CASSLGTSSYLYEQYF. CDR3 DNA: TGTGCCAGCAGCTTAGGTACTTCTAGCTACCTGTACGAGCAGTACTTC.

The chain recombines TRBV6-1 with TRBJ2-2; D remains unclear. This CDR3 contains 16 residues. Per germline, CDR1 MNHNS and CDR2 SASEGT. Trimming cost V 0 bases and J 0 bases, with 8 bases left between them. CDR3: CASSEAAPANTGELFF. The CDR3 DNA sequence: TGTGCCAGCAGTGAAGCGGCCCCCGCGAACACCGGGGAGCTGTTTTTT.

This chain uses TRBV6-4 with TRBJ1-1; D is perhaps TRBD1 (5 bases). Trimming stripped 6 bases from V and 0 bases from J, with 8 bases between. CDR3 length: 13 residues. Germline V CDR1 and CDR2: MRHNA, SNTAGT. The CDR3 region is CASSTGLNTEAFF. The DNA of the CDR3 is TGTGCCAGCAGCACAGGCCTGAACACTGAAGCTTTCTTT.

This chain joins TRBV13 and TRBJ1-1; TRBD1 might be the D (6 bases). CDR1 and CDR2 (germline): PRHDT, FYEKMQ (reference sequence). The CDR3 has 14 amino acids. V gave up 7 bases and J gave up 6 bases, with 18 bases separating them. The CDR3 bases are TGTGCCAGCAACCAAGGTCAGGGGCGGTCTGAAGCTTTCTTT. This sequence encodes CASNQGQGRSEAFF.

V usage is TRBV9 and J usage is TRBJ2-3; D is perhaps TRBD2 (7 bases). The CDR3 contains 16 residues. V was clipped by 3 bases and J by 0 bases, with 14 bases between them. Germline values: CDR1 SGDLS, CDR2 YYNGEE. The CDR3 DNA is TGTGCCAGCAGCGGCTATAGGGGGGGAAGCACAGATACGCAGTATTTT. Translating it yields CASSGYRGGSTDTQYF.